This T cell receptor (beta chain) comes out of a study of tumor T cells in aggressive B-cell lymphoma. Clones were read by immunoSEQ multiplex PCR, and TCRdb kept only the in-frame ones, dropping some. The repertoire holds some 4,100 clones, with around 79% as singletons. Germline V gene data show CDR1 as SGHTA and CDR2 as FQGNSA. The CDR3 length is 12 residues. V lost 4 bases, J lost 5 bases, and 2 bases stayed unmatched. The specimen was tumor tissue. The chain has TRBV7-2 and TRBJ2-7, with 7 bases identical to TRBD2. The origin of this receptor is an adult with diffuse large B cell lymphoma. Here the CDR3 reads CASSWEGNEQYF. DNA for the CDR3: TGTGCCAGCAGCTGGGAGGGGAACGAGCAGTACTTC.